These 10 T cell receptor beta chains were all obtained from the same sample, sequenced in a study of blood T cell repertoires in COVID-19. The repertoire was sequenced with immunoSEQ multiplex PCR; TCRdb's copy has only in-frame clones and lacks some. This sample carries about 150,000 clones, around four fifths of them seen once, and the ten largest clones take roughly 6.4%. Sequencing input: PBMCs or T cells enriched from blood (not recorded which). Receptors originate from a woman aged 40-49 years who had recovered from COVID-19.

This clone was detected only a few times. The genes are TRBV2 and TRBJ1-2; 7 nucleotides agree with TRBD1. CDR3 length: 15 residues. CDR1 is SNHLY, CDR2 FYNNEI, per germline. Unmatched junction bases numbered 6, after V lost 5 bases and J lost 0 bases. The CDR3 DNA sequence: TGTGCCAGCAGTAGCGACAGGGTGGCTAACTATGGCTACACCTTC. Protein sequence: CASSSDRVANYGYTF.

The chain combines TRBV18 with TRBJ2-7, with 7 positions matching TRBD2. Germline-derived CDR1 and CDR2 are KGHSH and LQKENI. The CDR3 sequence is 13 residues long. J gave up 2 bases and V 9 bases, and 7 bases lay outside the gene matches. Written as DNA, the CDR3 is TGTGCCAGTTCAAGCGGGGCACCCTACGAGCAGTACTTC. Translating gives CASSSGAPYEQYF.

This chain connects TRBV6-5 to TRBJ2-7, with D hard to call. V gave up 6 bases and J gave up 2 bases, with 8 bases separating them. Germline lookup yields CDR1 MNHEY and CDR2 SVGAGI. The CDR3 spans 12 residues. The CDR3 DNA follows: TGTGCCAGCAGCCGCACGGCCTACGAGCAGTACTTC. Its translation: CASSRTAYEQYF.

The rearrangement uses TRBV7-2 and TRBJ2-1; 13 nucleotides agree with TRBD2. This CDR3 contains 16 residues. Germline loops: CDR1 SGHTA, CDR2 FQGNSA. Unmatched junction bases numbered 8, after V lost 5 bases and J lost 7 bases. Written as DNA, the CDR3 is TGTGCCAGCAGCCGCGCCGGGACTAGCGGGACTAATGAGCAGTTCTTC. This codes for CASSRAGTSGTNEQFF.

The chain's CDR3 is CASSLSWASGTPYEQYF. CDR3 nucleotide sequence: TGTGCCAGCAGCTTAAGCTGGGCTAGCGGGACCCCCTACGAGCAGTACTTC. The chain uses TRBV11-2 and TRBJ2-7; 9 bases line up with TRBD2. V was clipped by 2 bases and J by 2 bases; unmatched bases: 10. CDR1 is SGHAT, CDR2 FQNNGV, per germline. The CDR3 totals 17 residues.

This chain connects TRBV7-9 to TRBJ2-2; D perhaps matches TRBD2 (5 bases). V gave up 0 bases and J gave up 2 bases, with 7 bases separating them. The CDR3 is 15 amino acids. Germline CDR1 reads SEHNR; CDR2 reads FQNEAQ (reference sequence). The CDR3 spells CASSLARGNTGELFF. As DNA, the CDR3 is TGTGCCAGCAGCTTAGCACGGGGTAACACCGGGGAGCTGTTTTTT.

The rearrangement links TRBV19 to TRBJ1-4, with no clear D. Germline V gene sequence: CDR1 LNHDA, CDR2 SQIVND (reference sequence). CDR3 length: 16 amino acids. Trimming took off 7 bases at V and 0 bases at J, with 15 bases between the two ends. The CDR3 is CASTAGSYATNEKLFF. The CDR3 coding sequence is TGTGCCAGTACTGCGGGCAGCTATGCAACTAATGAAAAACTGTTTTTT.

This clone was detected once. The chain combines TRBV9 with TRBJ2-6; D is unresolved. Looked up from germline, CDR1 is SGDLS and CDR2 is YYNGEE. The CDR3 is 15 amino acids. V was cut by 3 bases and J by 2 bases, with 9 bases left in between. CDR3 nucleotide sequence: TGTGCCAGCAGCGCCTCCCAGACTGGGGCCAACGTCCTGACTTTC. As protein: CASSASQTGANVLTF.

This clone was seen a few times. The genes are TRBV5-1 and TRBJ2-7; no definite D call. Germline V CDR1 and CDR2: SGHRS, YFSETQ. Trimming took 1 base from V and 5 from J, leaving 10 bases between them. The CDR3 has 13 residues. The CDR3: CASSLSGSHEQYF. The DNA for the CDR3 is TGCGCCAGCAGCTTGTCAGGTAGTCACGAGCAGTACTTC.

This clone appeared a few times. CDR3 protein: CASTTWVAGVGGELFF. CDR3 DNA sequence: TGTGCCAGCACCACCTGGGTAGCGGGAGTCGGCGGGGAGCTGTTTTTT. The chain links TRBV5-8 to TRBJ2-2; 9 nucleotides match TRBD2. V was pared by 6 bases and J by 7 bases, with 13 bases of the junction left unmatched. This CDR3 region has 16 residues. From germline, CDR1 is SGHTS and CDR2 YDEGEE. Full variable domain (rest looked up from reference TRBV5-8 and TRBJ2-2): EAGVTQSPTHLIKTRGQQATLRCSPISGHTSVYWYQQALGLGLQFLLWYDEGEERNRGNFPPRFSGRQFPNYSSELNVNALELEDSALYLCASTTWVAGVGGELFFGEGSRLTVL.